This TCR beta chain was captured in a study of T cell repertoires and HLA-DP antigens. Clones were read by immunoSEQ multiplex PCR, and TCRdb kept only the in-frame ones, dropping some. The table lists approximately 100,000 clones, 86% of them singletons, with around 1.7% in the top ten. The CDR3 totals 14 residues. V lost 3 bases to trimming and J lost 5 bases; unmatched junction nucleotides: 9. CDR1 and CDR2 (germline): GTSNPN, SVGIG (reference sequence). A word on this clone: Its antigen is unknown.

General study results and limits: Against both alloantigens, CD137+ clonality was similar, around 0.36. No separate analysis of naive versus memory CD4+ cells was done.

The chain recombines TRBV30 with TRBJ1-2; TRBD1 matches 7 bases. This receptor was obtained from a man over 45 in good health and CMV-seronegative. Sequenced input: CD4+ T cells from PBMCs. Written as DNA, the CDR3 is TGTGCCTGGAGCCGTGACAGGGTGTCGTATGGCTACACCTTC. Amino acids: CAWSRDRVSYGYTF.